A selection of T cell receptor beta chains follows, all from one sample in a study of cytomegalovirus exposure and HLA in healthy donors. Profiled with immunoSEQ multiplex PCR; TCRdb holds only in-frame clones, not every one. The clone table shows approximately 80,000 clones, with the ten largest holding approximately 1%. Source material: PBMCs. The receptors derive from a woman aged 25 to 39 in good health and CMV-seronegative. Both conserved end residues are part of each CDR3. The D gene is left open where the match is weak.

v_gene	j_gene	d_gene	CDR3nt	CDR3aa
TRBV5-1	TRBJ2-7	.	TGCGCCAGCAGCCCGGCAGGGGCGGAACAGAACTACGAGCAGTACTTC	CASSPAGAEQNYEQYF
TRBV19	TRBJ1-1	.	TGTGCCAGTTCCCGCGCAGGAGGGGACGCTGAAGCTTTCTTT	CASSRAGGDAEAFF
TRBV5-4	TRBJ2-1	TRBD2	TGTGCCAGCAGCCCGGGACTAGCGGGCGGCTACAATGAGCAGTTCTTC	CASSPGLAGGYNEQFF
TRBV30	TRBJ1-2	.	TGTGCCTGGAGTGTACTCGGGGGGCGAGCCGGCCGTAGTTATGGCTACACCTTC	CAWSVLGGRAGRSYGYTF
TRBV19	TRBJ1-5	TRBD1	TGTGCCAGTAGTGACGACAGGGACCAGCCCCAGCATTTT	CASSDDRDQPQHF
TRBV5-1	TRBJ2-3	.	TGCGCCAGCAGCTTGGCGGGCACAGATACGCAGTATTTT	CASSLAGTDTQYF
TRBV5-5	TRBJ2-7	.	TGTGCCAGCAGCTTGGAACAACCCTACGAGCAGTACTTC	CASSLEQPYEQYF
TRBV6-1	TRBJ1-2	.	TGTGCCAGCAGTGAAGCCGCAGGGGTTTCGGGCGGCTACACCTTC	CASSEAAGVSGGYTF
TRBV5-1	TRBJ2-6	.	TGCGCCAGCAGCTTGCAGGTGAGCTCTGGGGCCAACGTCCTGACTTTC	CASSLQVSSGANVLTF
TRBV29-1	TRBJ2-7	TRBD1	TGCAGCGCCGGACAGGGGACGAACTACGAGCAGTACTTC	CSAGQGTNYEQYF
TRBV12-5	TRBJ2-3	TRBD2	TGTGCTAGTGGTTTGGGCGGACTAGCGGGAGGCCCCCGGGATACGCAGTATTTT	CASGLGGLAGGPRDTQYF
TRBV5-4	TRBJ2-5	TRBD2	TGTGCCAGCAGCCCGGGGGGGCCTAGAGAGACCCAGTACTTC	CASSPGGPRETQYF
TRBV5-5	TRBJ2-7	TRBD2	TGTGCCAGCAGCTGGGGGGGGGAGTACGAGCAGTACTTC	CASSWGGEYEQYF
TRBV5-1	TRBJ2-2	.	TGCGCCAGCAGCTTGGTCGCGAACACCGGGGAGCTGTTTTTT	CASSLVANTGELFF
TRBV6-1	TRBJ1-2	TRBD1	TGTGCCAGCAGCCGGGACAGGGGATCGAACTATGGCTACACCTTC	CASSRDRGSNYGYTF
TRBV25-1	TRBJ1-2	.	TGTGCCAGCAGTTCCTCAGGGAACTATGGCTACACCTTC	CASSSSGNYGYTF
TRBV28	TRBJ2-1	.	TGTGCCAGCACCGTATTAGGACAGTCACAGTTCTTC	CASTVLGQSQFF
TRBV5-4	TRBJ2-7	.	TGTGCCAGCAGCTTGGCCAGGGCCTCGGTGCACGAGCAGTACTTC	CASSLARASVHEQYF
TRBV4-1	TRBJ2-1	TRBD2	TGCGCCAGCAGCCAAGTCAGCGGGGTGGGTGCCTACAATGAGCAGTTCTTC	CASSQVSGVGAYNEQFF
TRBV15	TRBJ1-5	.	TGTGCCACCTCCCTTGACAGATCTGCCTATAGCAATCAGCCCCAGCATTTT	CATSLDRSAYSNQPQHF
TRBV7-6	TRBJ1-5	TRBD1	TGTGCCAGCAGCTTGGGGACAGGGGAAAATCAGCCCCAGCATTTT	CASSLGTGENQPQHF
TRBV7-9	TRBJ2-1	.	TGTGCCAGCAGCTCCCCGGGAATCTACAATGAGCAGTTCTTC	CASSSPGIYNEQFF
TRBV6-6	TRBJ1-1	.	TGTGCCAGCAGTTACGAGGGTGTCACTGAAGCTTTCTTT	CASSYEGVTEAFF
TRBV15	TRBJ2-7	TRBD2	TGTGCCACCAGCAGCGGGACTAGCGGAGTCGAGCAGTACTTC	CATSSGTSGVEQYF
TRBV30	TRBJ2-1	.	TGTGCCAGATCGGGACTGCGGGACAATGAGCAGTTCTTC	CARSGLRDNEQFF
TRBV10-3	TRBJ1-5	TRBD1	TGTGCCACCACCCGGGACAGAAATCAGCCCCAGCATTTT	CATTRDRNQPQHF
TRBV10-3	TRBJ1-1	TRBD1	TGTGCCATCAGGACAGGGGGCGCAGGCACTGAAGCTTTCTTT	CAIRTGGAGTEAFF
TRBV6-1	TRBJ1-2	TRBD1	TGTGCCAGCAGTGACCAGGGGGACTATGGCTACACCTTC	CASSDQGDYGYTF
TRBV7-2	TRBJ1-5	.	TGTGCCAGCAGCTCCAGGGGCAATCAGCCCCAGCATTTT	CASSSRGNQPQHF
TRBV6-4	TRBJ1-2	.	TGTGCCAGCCGTCCTTCCGGGACACCGGGTGGCTACACCTTC	CASRPSGTPGGYTF
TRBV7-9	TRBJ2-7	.	TGTGCCAGCAGCTTCGGTGGGGGAGGCTCCTACGAGCAGTACTTC	CASSFGGGGSYEQYF
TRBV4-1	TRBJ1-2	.	TGCGCCAGCAGCCAGGAAGGGACAACAAATGGCTACACCTTC	CASSQEGTTNGYTF
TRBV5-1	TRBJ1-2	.	TGCGCCAGCAGCTGGGACACTGGAAGTGGTGGCTACACCTTC	CASSWDTGSGGYTF
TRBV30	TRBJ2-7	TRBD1	TGTGCCTGGCTGAAGTCCGGACAGGGCCCCTACGAGCAGTACTTC	CAWLKSGQGPYEQYF
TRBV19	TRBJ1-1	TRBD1	TGTGCCAGTTCTCCCAGGGGGGTCACTGAAGCTTTCTTT	CASSPRGVTEAFF
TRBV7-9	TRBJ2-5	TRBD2	TGTGCCAGCAGCTTGGGACTAGCAGAGACCCAGTACTTC	CASSLGLAETQYF
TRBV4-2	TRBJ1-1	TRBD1	TGTGCCAGCAGCCAGGGACAGGGGGCGGGATCTGAAGCTTTCTTT	CASSQGQGAGSEAFF
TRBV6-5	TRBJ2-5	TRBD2	TGTGCCCGGGGGGGGGCAGTCTCTGAAGAGACCCAGTACTTC	CARGGAVSEETQYF
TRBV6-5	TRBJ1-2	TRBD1	TGTGCCAGCAGTTACTCCAGGACAGGAGGGTCCTATGGCTACACCTTC	CASSYSRTGGSYGYTF
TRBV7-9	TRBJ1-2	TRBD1	TGTGCCAGCAGCTTAGGGGGACAGGGATTCTATGGCTACACCTTC	CASSLGGQGFYGYTF
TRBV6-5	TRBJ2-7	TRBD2	TGTGCCAGCAGGACCTATAGCGGGAGCTACGAGCAGTACTTC	CASRTYSGSYEQYF
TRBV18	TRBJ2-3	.	TGTGCCAGCTCACCGCGAGATAAGCAGTATTTT	CASSPRDKQYF
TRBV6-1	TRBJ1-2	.	TGTGCCAGCACCGAAGTAGGGGATGGCTACACCTTC	CASTEVGDGYTF
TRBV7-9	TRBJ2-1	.	TGTGCCAGCAGATCCCCCCCGGGAGAGGGAAATGAGCAGTTCTTC	CASRSPPGEGNEQFF